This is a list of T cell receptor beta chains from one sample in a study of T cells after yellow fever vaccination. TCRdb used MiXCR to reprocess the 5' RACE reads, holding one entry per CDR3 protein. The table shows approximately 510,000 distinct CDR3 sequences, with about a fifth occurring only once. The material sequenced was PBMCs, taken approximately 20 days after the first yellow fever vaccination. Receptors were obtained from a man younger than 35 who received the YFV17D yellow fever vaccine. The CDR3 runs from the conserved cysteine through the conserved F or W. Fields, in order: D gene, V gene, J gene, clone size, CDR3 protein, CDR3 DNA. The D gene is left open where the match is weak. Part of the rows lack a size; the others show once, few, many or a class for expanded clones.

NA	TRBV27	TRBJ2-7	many	CASRGAANHEQYF	TGTGCCAGCAGGGGGGCAGCCAACCACGAGCAGTACTTC
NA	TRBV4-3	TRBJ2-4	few	CASSHDSTGHLNIQYF	TGCGCCAGCAGCCATGATTCTACGGGACACCTAAACATTCAGTACTTC
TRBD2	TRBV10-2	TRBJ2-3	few	CASSESVLAGAYTDTQYF	TGCGCCAGCAGTGAGTCTGTACTAGCGGGGGCGTACACAGATACGCAGTATTTT
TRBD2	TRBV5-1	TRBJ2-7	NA	CASSSSGGIYEQYF	TGCGCCAGCAGCTCTAGCGGGGGAATCTACGAGCAGTACTTC
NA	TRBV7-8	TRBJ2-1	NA	CASSSGLGGDYNEQFF	TGTGCCAGCAGCTCCGGGTTAGGGGGGGATTACAATGAGCAGTTCTTC
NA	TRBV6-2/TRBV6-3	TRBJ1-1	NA	CASSYTSGYTEAFF	TGTGCCAGCAGTTACACCTCAGGCTACACTGAAGCTTTCTTT
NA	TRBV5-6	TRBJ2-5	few	CASRAGPHETQYF	TGTGCCAGCAGGGCGGGACCTCACGAGACCCAGTACTTC
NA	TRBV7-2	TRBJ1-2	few	CASSLAHGSYGYTF	TGTGCCAGCAGCCTCGCGCACGGATCCTATGGCTACACCTTC
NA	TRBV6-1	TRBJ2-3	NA	CASSPTPGRDTQYF	TGTGCCAGCAGCCCAACACCGGGGCGAGATACGCAGTATTTT
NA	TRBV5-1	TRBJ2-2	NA	CASSLESGTRSFGELFF	TGCGCCAGCAGCTTGGAATCCGGGACCCGGTCGTTCGGGGAGCTGTTTTTT
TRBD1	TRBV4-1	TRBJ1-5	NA	CASSQEGTGANQPQHF	TGCGCCAGCAGCCAAGAGGGGACAGGGGCAAATCAGCCCCAGCATTTT
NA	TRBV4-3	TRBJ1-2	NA	CASSRAPGQIEYGYTF	TGCGCCAGCAGCCGAGCCCCCGGACAAATCGAGTATGGCTACACCTTC
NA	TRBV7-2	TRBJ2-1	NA	CASSQRTAVYNEQFF	TGTGCCAGCAGCCAAAGGACGGCCGTCTACAATGAGCAGTTCTTC
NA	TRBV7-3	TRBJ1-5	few	CASSLSVNQPQHF	TGTGCCAGCAGCTTATCAGTCAATCAGCCCCAGCATTTT
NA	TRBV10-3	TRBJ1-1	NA	CAISWERVLHTEAFF	TGTGCCATCAGTTGGGAAAGGGTATTGCACACTGAAGCTTTCTTT
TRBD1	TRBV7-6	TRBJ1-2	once	CASSPDRLSSDRGEDGYTF	TGTGCCAGCAGCCCAGACCGGCTTTCATCCGACAGGGGAGAGGATGGCTACACCTTC
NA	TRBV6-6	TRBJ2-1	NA	CASSSVPYNEQFF	TGTGCCAGCAGTTCAGTACCCTACAATGAGCAGTTCTTC
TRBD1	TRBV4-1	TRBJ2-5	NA	CASSQGSDRVGETQYF	TGCGCCAGCAGCCAGGGTTCCGACAGGGTAGGAGAGACCCAGTACTTC
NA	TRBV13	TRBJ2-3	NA	CASSPGQLSLRDTQYF	TGTGCCAGCAGCCCCGGGCAACTCTCGCTCAGAGATACGCAGTATTTT
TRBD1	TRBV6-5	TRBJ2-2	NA	CASSWRQGAGGELFF	TGTGCCAGCAGTTGGAGACAGGGGGCGGGCGGGGAGCTGTTTTTT
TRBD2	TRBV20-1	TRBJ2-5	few	CSASSAGGPETQYF	TGCAGTGCTAGTTCGGCGGGGGGGCCTGAGACCCAGTACTTC
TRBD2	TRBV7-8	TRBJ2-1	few	CASSLSGRGGLNEQFF	TGTGCCAGCAGCTTATCGGGGCGGGGGGGCCTTAATGAGCAGTTCTTC
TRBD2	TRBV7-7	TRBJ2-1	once	CASSVGLAGAYSYNEQFF	TGTGCCAGCAGCGTGGGACTAGCGGGGGCCTACTCCTACAATGAGCAGTTCTTC
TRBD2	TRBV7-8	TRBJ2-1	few	CASSRSGGVYNEQFF	TGTGCCAGCAGCAGGAGCGGGGGGGTGTACAATGAGCAGTTCTTC
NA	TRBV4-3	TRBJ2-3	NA	CASSLRGSRTDTQYF	TGCGCCAGCAGCCTTAGGGGTTCCCGCACAGATACGCAGTATTTT
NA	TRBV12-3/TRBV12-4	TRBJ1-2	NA	CASSSRGNYGYTF	TGTGCCAGCAGTTCCAGGGGCAACTATGGCTACACCTTC
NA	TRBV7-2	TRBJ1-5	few	CASSPKSGGLQPQHF	TGTGCCAGCAGCCCCAAATCGGGGGGTCTGCAGCCCCAGCATTTT
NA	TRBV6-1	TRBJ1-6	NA	CASSDDVTAPRSPLHF	TGTGCCAGCAGTGATGACGTGACAGCCCCTAGGTCACCCCTCCACTTT